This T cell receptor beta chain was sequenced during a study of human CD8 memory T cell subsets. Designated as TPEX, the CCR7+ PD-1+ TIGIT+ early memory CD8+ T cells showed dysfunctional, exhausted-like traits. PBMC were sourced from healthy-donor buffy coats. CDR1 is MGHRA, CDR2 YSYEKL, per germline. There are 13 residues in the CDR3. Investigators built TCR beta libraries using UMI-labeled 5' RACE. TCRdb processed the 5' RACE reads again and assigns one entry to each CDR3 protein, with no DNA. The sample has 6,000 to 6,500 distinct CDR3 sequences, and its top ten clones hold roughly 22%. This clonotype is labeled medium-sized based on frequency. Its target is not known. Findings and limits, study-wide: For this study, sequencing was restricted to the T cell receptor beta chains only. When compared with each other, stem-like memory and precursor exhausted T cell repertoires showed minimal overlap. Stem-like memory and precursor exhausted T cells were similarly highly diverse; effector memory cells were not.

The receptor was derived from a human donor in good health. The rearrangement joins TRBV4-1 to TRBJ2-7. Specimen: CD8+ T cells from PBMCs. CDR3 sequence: CASSHDSSYEQYF.